This T cell receptor beta chain derives from a study of blood T cells in healthy people across ages. Study information: In model experiments, template switching was able to capture about one barcoded beta molecule for every two T cells that were present.

This clonotype was detected a few times. The antigen remains unidentified. A second PCR of about 6 to 12 cycles used a sample-barcoded 5' primer and a J-beta primer mix. TCRdb re-called the 5' RACE reads with MiXCR, one entry per CDR3 protein. The table shows 700,000 or so distinct CDR3 sequences, with 22% occurring only once. This CDR3 is 13 amino acids long. V gave up 3 bases and J gave up 6 bases, with 14 bases separating them. Germline V gene lookup returns CDR1 DFQATT and CDR2 SNEGSKA (reference sequence). Study-level findings and limits: Age brought a roughly linear fall in TCR beta diversity measured per million T cells.

The sequenced sample was blood. The chain couples TRBV20-1 to TRBJ2-5; D gene uncertain. This TCR was sampled from a man in his 70s in good health. CDR3 sequence: CSASIAGWKTQYF. CDR3 sequence (DNA): TGCAGTGCTAGTATCGCTGGCTGGAAGACCCAGTACTTC.